Each of the 28 T cell receptor beta chains below was sequenced from the same sample in a study of fetal regulatory T cell absence and autoimmunity. Produced via immunoSEQ multiplex PCR; TCRdb's table is partial and in-frame only. The table lists roughly 95,000 clones, about three quarters of them singletons. Sequencing was performed on pancreas tissue. These receptors were obtained from a male donor with IPEX syndrome.

The CDR3 DNA reads TGTGCCAGCAGTTTAGCCCAGGGTGGACATGAGCAGTTCTTC. Residues: CASSLAQGGHEQFF. The V call is TRBV27, the J call TRBJ2-1; D may be TRBD1 (5 bases). V dropped 2 bases and J dropped 8 bases, with 13 bases sitting between them. The CDR3 runs to 14 residues. Per the germline V gene, CDR1 is MNHEY and CDR2 is SMNVEV (reference sequence).

The chain employs TRBV27 and TRBJ2-7, with 7 bases lining up with TRBD2. The germline gives CDR1 MNHEY, CDR2 SMNVEV (reference sequence). V was pared by 3 bases and J by 2 bases, with 4 bases of the junction left unmatched. CDR3 length: 14 residues. The DNA of the CDR3 is TGTGCCAGCAGTTTGGCGGGAGAGGCCTACGAGCAGTACTTC. Amino acid sequence: CASSLAGEAYEQYF.

This clone came up a few times. J is TRBJ1-2 and V is TRBV5-8, with 9 bases identical to TRBD1. J lost 6 bases, V lost 3 bases, and 0 bases had no gene match. CDR1 and CDR2 from the germline V gene are SGHTS and YDEGEE. The CDR3 spans 12 residues. The CDR3 loop reads CASSYRGHGYTF. The CDR3 DNA is TGTGCCAGCAGCTACAGGGGGCATGGCTACACCTTC.

About this clone: At one boundary the junction diverges from the germline segment, which might be a read error. The V gene is TRBV10-3, the J gene TRBJ2-7; 7 positions match TRBD1. Looked up from germline, CDR1 is ENHRY and CDR2 is SYGVKD. CDR3 length equals 16 residues. The CDR3: CASSYPETGLVYEQYF. CDR3 bases: TGTGCCAGCAGTTACCCAGAGACAGGGCTCGTCTACGAGCAGTACTTC.

The chain carries TRBV15 and TRBJ2-7; the match to TRBD2 covers 9 bases. Germline V gene data show CDR1 as LNHNV and CDR2 as YYDKDF (reference sequence). The CDR3 has 15 residues. V lost 0 bases, J lost 2 bases, and 2 bases stayed unmatched. The CDR3 bases are TGTGCCACCAGCAGAGATAGGACTAGCGCCTACGAGCAGTACTTC. As protein: CATSRDRTSAYEQYF.

The chain is built from TRBV9 and TRBJ2-7; D might be TRBD1 (6 bases). Trimming shortened V by 4 bases and J by 0 bases, and 11 bases separated the two germline ends. The CDR3 extends over 14 amino acids. CDR1 SGDLS and CDR2 YYNGEE come from the germline V gene. DNA of the CDR3: TGTGCCAGCAGCACTTCGACAGGCTCCTACGAGCAGTACTTC. It codes for CASSTSTGSYEQYF.

CDR3 region: CAWSRGTMNTEAFF. CDR3 DNA sequence: TGTGCCTGGAGTAGGGGGACGATGAACACTGAAGCTTTCTTT. This rearrangement joins TRBV30 to TRBJ1-1; D perhaps matches TRBD1 (6 bases). Germline V gene sequence: CDR1 GTSNPN, CDR2 SVGIG (reference sequence). CDR3 length: 14 amino acids. V shed 2 bases and J shed 0 bases, with 10 bases lying between them.

The chain combines TRBV5-4 with TRBJ2-7, with 7 nucleotides matching TRBD2. CDR1 is SGHNT, CDR2 YYREEE, per germline (reference sequence). Trimming removed 4 bases from V and 5 bases from J; junction bases left unmatched: 6. CDR3 size: 13 residues. CDR3 in DNA: TGTGCCAGCAGCCGCGGGCTAGCGGACGAGCAGTACTTC. This sequence encodes CASSRGLADEQYF. Full variable domain (missing parts from reference TRBV5-4 and TRBJ2-7): ETGVTQSPTHLIKTRGQQVTLRCSSQSGHNTVSWYQQALGQGPQFIFQYYREEENGRGNFPPRFSGLQFPNYSSELNVNALELDDSALYLCASSRGLADEQYFGPGTRLTVT.

The chain is built from TRBV11-3 and TRBJ1-1; D gene uncertain. V shed 2 bases and J shed 2 bases, with 9 bases lying between them. The CDR3 extends over 14 amino acids. Germline lookup yields CDR1 SGHNT and CDR2 YENEEA. CDR3 protein: CASSLTHPNTEAFF. The CDR3 DNA is TGTGCCAGCAGCTTAACCCACCCTAACACTGAAGCTTTCTTT.

This clone was seen a few times. CDR3 amino acids: CASLASYQSSYNEQFF. The CDR3 DNA reads as TGCGCCAGCCTAGCTAGCTACCAGAGCTCCTACAATGAGCAGTTCTTC. J is TRBJ2-1 and V is TRBV4-1; a possible D gene is TRBD2 (5 bases). The CDR3 spans 16 residues. V dropped 8 bases and J dropped 0 bases, with 17 bases sitting between them. Germline loops: CDR1 MGHRA, CDR2 YSYEKL.

The V gene is TRBV4-1, the J gene TRBJ1-4, with a possible D match to TRBD1 (5 bases). The CDR3 length is 16 residues. V was cut by 0 bases and J by 8 bases, with 16 bases left in between. In germline, CDR1 is MGHRA, CDR2 YSYEKL. This CDR3 reads CASSQDPLGAEEKLFF. CDR3 nucleotide sequence: TGCGCCAGCAGCCAAGACCCGTTAGGGGCGGAGGAAAAACTGTTTTTT.

This clone was counted a few times. The chain has TRBV7-2 and TRBJ1-2; D remains unclear. This CDR3 has 11 residues. The germline V and J ends were trimmed by 0 bases and 5 bases, with 1 base remaining between them. Germline V gives CDR1 SGHTA, CDR2 FQGNSA. The CDR3 nucleotides are TGTGCCAGCAGCTTAGCATATGGCTACACCTTC. This codes for CASSLAYGYTF.

The sample holds a few counts of this clone. The chain has TRBV5-5 and TRBJ1-2; unclear D gene. CDR3 length equals 15 residues. In germline, CDR1 is SGHKS, CDR2 YYEKEE (reference sequence). V lost 2 bases and J lost 1, with 12 bases in between. The CDR3 protein is CASSLRHSNNYGYTF. The CDR3, as DNA: TGTGCCAGCAGCTTAAGGCACAGTAATAACTATGGCTACACCTTC.

This chain joins TRBV14 and TRBJ1-2, with 7 bases identical to TRBD1. V was pared by 5 bases and J by 2 bases, with 5 bases of the junction left unmatched. The CDR3 totals 14 residues. Germline V lookup: CDR1 SGHDN, CDR2 FVKESK. The CDR3 region has the DNA TGTGCCAGCAGCGGGCGGACAGGAAACTATGGCTACACCTTC. Translation: CASSGRTGNYGYTF.

The V gene is TRBV27, the J gene TRBJ1-5; possibly TRBD1 for D (6 bases). The CDR3 is 15 amino acids. V gave up 1 base and J gave up 2 bases, with 9 bases separating them. The V gene's germline CDR1 is MNHEY and CDR2 SMNVEV (reference sequence). The CDR3 DNA is TGTGCCAGCAGTTTATTTGGGGGCGGCAATCAGCCCCAGCATTTT. Translation: CASSLFGGGNQPQHF.

The chain recombines TRBV11-2 with TRBJ1-1, with D unresolved. CDR1 and CDR2 (germline): SGHAT, FQNNGV. V gave up 1 base and J gave up 0 bases, with 9 bases separating them. This CDR3 has 15 residues. The CDR3 region is CASSLGTLMNTEAFF. CDR3 coding DNA: TGTGCCAGCAGCTTAGGCACACTTATGAACACTGAAGCTTTCTTT.

This clone turned up a few times. The chain has TRBV4-2 and TRBJ1-4; D remains unclear. V lost 1 base and J 0 bases, leaving 0 bases between the germline ends. Per the germline V gene, CDR1 is LGHNA and CDR2 is YNFKEQ. The CDR3 contains 13 residues. CDR3 sequence: CASSQATNEKLFF. In DNA, the CDR3 is TGTGCCAGCAGCCAAGCAACTAATGAAAAACTGTTTTTT.

About this clone itself: Other DNA sequences in this sample translate to the same CDR3. The V call is TRBV6-5, the J call TRBJ1-1, with D maybe TRBD1 (5 bases). The CDR3 length is 13 residues. Germline V gives CDR1 MNHEY, CDR2 SVGAGI. The V and J ends lost 4 bases and 1 base respectively, with 7 bases between them. This CDR3 reads CASSFGQNTEAFF. CDR3 nucleotide sequence: TGTGCCAGCAGTTTTGGACAGAACACTGAAGCTTTCTTT.

The chain recombines TRBV7-6 with TRBJ2-7, with TRBD2 matching over 8 bases. CDR1 is SGHVS and CDR2 is FNYEAQ in the germline V gene. This CDR3 is built from 15 residues. The trim removed 5 bases at V and 5 bases at J, leaving 11 bases unmatched. Written as DNA, the CDR3 is TGTGCCAGCAGCCCGAACCCGGGACTAGGGGACGAGCAGTACTTC. Translation: CASSPNPGLGDEQYF.

This clone appeared a few times. The chain couples TRBV6-5 to TRBJ1-2, with D possibly being TRBD1 (5 bases). Trimming took 0 bases from V and 6 from J, leaving 11 bases between them. This CDR3 region has 14 residues. The V gene's germline CDR1 is MNHEY and CDR2 SVGAGI. The CDR3 DNA reads as TGTGCCAGCAGTTACTCGCCGGGACTCGATGGCTACACCTTC. This encodes CASSYSPGLDGYTF.

The chain couples TRBV6-5 to TRBJ2-7; 10 bases agree with TRBD1. Germline loops: CDR1 MNHEY, CDR2 SVGAGI. This CDR3 spans 14 amino acids. After removal of 6 bases from V and 7 bases from J, the junction contained 9 bases not matched to a gene. The CDR3 region is CASSPGTGEYEQYF. The CDR3 bases are TGTGCCAGCAGCCCCGGGACAGGGGAGTATGAGCAGTACTTC.

The rearrangement joins TRBV11-3 to TRBJ2-1, with TRBD1 matching over 9 bases. The CDR3 sequence is 15 residues long. The V gene end was trimmed by 6 bases and the J gene end by 3 bases; junction bases not matched to a gene: 6. CDR1 and CDR2 from the germline V gene are SGHNT and YENEEA. This CDR3 reads CASSSRQGVYNEQFF. The DNA for the CDR3 is TGTGCCAGCAGTTCCCGACAGGGGGTCTACAATGAGCAGTTCTTC.

V and J are TRBV7-9 and TRBJ2-1, with TRBD2 matching over 12 bases. Trimming cost V 1 base and J 4 bases; bases outside gene matches: 2. Looked up from germline, CDR1 is SEHNR and CDR2 is FQNEAQ (reference sequence). The CDR3 sequence is 16 residues long. The CDR3 nucleotides are TGTGCCAGCAGCTTAGGACTAGCGGGAGTTTACAATGAGCAGTTCTTC. It translates to CASSLGLAGVYNEQFF.

The chain is built from TRBV18 and TRBJ2-3; 10 bases fit TRBD1. The ends lost 3 bases at V and 2 bases at J; junction bases unmatched: 5. Per the germline V gene, CDR1 is KGHSH and CDR2 is LQKENI. The CDR3 length is 16 residues. The CDR3 region is CASSPGQGLLTDTQYF. The CDR3 DNA reads TGTGCCAGCTCACCGGGACAGGGGCTTCTCACAGATACGCAGTATTTT.

This clone was detected only a few times. The V call is TRBV9, the J call TRBJ1-6; 8 bases map to TRBD1. V gave up 3 bases and J gave up 8 bases; unmatched junction bases: 7. This CDR3 has 15 residues. Germline loops: CDR1 SGDLS, CDR2 YYNGEE. CDR3 sequence (DNA): TGTGCCAGCAGCGCCGAACAGGGGGGCGATTCACCCCTCCACTTT. This encodes CASSAEQGGDSPLHF.

This clone has only a few counts. This chain links TRBV16 with TRBJ1-5; the D gene is possibly TRBD1 (6 bases). V lost 3 bases, J lost 6 bases, and 15 bases lay in between. Per germline, CDR1 KGHSY and CDR2 FQNENV. The CDR3 length is 15 residues. DNA for the CDR3: TGTGCCAGCAGCCATTGGGCGGCAGGGGTTCAGCCCCAGCATTTT. Translating gives CASSHWAAGVQPQHF.

This chain links TRBV7-9 with TRBJ2-7; 12 nucleotides line up with TRBD2. The germline gives CDR1 SEHNR, CDR2 FQNEAQ (reference sequence). Trimming took 3 bases from V and 5 from J; bases not matched to a gene: 5. This CDR3 has 15 amino acids. CDR3 DNA: TGTGCCAGCAGCTTGACTAGCGGGAGAGTGGACGAGCAGTACTTC. Amino acid sequence: CASSLTSGRVDEQYF.

This chain uses TRBV5-3 with TRBJ2-5, with 7 bases matching TRBD2. TRBV5-3 has ORF status, its function being uncertain. With 2 bases clipped from V and 5 bases from J, the junction kept 6 bases outside the gene matches. CDR3 length equals 14 residues. The CDR3 loop reads CARSFSLGGETQYF. The DNA of the CDR3 is TGTGCCAGAAGCTTCTCCCTGGGGGGGGAGACCCAGTACTTC.